A selection of T cell receptor beta chains follows, all from one sample in a study of blood T cell repertoires in COVID-19. The table came from immunoSEQ multiplex PCR; TCRdb's copy has only in-frame clones and leaves some out. The sample consists of a few hundred thousand clones, about 90% of them appearing once. Input material: PBMCs or T cells enriched from blood (not recorded which). Receptors were obtained from a woman aged 55-70 years who had recovered from COVID-19. Each CDR3 is given with its conserved first and last residue. Fields, in order: D gene, J gene, clone size, V gene, CDR3 DNA, CDR3 protein. D genes are given only for firm matches. For some rows the clone size is stated as once, few or many, or as a class when expanded; others skip it.

TRBD2 TRBJ2-3 - TRBV5-1 TGCGCCAGCAGCTTACCCAGCGGGGGGCCGGATACGCAGTATTTT CASSLPSGGPDTQYF
- TRBJ2-3 once TRBV5-5 TGTGCCAGCAGCTTGGGGTCTTCCACGGCGCAGTATTTT CASSLGSSTAQYF
- TRBJ1-2 - TRBV3-1/TRBV3-2 TGTGCCAGCAGCCAAGCCCACCTATCCCTTGGAGGCTATGGCTACACCTTC CASSQAHLSLGGYGYTF
TRBD2 TRBJ2-3 once TRBV10-1 TGCGCCAGCAGTGAGGCTGGCGGGAGGGGTACGCAGTATTTT CASSEAGGRGTQYF
TRBD1 TRBJ1-1 - TRBV2 TGTGCCAATCTCACAAGGACAGGAAACACTGAAGCTTTCTTT CANLTRTGNTEAFF
- TRBJ1-2 - TRBV27 TGTGCCAGCAGTTTATCCGGGAGAAACTATGGCTACACCTTC CASSLSGRNYGYTF
TRBD2 TRBJ2-5 - TRBV9 TGTGCCAGCAGCGTAGGGACTAGCGAAGAAGAGACCCAGTACTTC CASSVGTSEEETQYF
TRBD2 TRBJ2-5 - TRBV7-2 TGTGCCAGCAGCCCTGTAGCGGGACAAGAGACCCAGTACTTC CASSPVAGQETQYF
- TRBJ2-7 - TRBV7-8 TGTGCCAGCAGCCCTCTCGCCCTCAGCTCCTACGAGCAGTACTTC CASSPLALSSYEQYF
- TRBJ1-5 - TRBV3-1/TRBV3-2 TGTGCCAGCAGCCAAGATTGGGGGCTGCGGCAGCCCCAGCATTTT CASSQDWGLRQPQHF
- TRBJ1-3 once TRBV3-1/TRBV3-2 TGTGCCAGCAGCCTCCAGTCTTACTCTGGAAACACCATATATTTT CASSLQSYSGNTIYF
TRBD1 TRBJ1-2 - TRBV4-2 TGTGCCAGCCGGGGACAGGGAGACTATGGCTACACCTTC CASRGQGDYGYTF
- TRBJ1-2 - TRBV2 TGTGCCAGCAGTGAATATGGGGCGGACGATGGCTACACCTTC CASSEYGADDGYTF